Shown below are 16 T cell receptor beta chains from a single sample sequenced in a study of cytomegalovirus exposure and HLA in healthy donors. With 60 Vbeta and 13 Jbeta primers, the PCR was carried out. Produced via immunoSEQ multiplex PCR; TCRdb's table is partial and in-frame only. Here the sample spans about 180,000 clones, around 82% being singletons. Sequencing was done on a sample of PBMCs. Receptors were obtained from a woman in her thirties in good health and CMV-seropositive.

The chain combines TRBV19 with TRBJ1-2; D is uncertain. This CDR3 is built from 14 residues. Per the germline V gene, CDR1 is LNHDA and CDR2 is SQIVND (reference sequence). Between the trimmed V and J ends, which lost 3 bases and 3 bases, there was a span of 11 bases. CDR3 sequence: CASSMSDTYYGYTF. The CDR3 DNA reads TGTGCCAGTAGTATGTCAGATACCTACTATGGCTACACCTTC.

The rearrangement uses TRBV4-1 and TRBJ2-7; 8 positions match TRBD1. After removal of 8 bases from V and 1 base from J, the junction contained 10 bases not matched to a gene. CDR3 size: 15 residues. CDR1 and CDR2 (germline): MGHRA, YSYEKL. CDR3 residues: CASAKEQGASYEQYF. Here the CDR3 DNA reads TGCGCCAGCGCCAAAGAGCAGGGGGCATCCTACGAGCAGTACTTC.

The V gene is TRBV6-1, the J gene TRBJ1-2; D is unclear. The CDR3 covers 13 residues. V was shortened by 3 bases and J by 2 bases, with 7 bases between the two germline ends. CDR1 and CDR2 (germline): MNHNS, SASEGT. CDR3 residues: CASSDTQNYGYTF. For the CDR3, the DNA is TGTGCCAGCAGTGACACCCAGAACTATGGCTACACCTTC.

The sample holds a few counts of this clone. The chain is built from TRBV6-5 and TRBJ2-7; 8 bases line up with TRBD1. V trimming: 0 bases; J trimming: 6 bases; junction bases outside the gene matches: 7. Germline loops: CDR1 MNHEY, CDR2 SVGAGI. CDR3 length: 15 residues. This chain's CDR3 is CASSYSRWGTGEQYF. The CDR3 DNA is TGTGCCAGCAGTTACTCGAGGTGGGGGACAGGCGAGCAGTACTTC.

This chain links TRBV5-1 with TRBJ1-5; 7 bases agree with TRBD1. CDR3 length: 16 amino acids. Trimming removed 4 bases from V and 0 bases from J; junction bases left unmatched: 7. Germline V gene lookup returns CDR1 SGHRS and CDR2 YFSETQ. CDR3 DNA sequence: TGCGCCAGCAGCCCCGGACAGGAGAATAGCAATCAGCCCCAGCATTTT. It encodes CASSPGQENSNQPQHF.

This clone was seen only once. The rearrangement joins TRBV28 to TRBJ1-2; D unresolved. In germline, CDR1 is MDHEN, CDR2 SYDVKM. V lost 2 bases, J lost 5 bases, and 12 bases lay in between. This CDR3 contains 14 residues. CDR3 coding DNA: TGTGCCAGCAGTTTACTGGCAGGAGGTTATGGCTACACCTTC. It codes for CASSLLAGGYGYTF.

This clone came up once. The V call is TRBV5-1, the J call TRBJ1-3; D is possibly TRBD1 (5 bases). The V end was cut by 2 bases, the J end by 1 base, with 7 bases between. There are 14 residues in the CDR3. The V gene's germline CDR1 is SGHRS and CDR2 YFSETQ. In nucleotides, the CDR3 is TGCGCCAGCAGCTTTGACAGATCTGGAAACACCATATATTTT. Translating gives CASSFDRSGNTIYF.

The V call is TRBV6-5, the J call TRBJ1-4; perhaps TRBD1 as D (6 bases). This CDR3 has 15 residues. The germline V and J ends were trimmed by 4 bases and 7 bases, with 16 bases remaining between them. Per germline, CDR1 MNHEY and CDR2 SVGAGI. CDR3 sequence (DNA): TGTGCCAGCAGTTGGGGTGGTGGGGGGGCTGAAAAACTGTTTTTT. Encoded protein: CASSWGGGGAEKLFF.

The CDR3 DNA sequence: TGTGCCAGCAGCGCCTTGATTCTTTCAGGGGGAAGGAGGTCCTACGAGCAGTACTTC. It is translated as CASSALILSGGRRSYEQYF. The V call is TRBV28, the J call TRBJ2-7, with 7 bases aligning to TRBD1. The V gene end was trimmed by 6 bases and the J gene end by 1 base; junction bases not matched to a gene: 21. CDR1 is MDHEN, CDR2 SYDVKM, per germline. This CDR3 is built from 19 residues.

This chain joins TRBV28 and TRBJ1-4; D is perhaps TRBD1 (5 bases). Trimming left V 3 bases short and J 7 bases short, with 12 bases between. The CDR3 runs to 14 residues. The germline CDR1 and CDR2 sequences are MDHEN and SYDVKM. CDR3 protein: CASSFTGGGEKLFF. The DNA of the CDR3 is TGTGCCAGCAGTTTTACCGGGGGTGGTGAAAAACTGTTTTTT.

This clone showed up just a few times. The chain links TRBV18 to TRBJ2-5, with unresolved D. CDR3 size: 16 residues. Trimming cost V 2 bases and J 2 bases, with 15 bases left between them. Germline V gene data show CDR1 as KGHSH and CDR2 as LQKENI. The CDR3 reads CASSPNGGAAQETQYF. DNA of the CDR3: TGTGCCAGCTCACCAAATGGCGGAGCAGCTCAAGAGACCCAGTACTTC.

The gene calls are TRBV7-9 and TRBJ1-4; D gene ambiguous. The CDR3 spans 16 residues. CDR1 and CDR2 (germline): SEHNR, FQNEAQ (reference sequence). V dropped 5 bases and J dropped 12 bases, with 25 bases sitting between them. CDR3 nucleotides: TGTGCCAGCAGCGAGGTATCGACACCACGAAACGGGGAACTGTTTTTT. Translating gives CASSEVSTPRNGELFF.

In nucleotides, the CDR3 is TGTGCCAGCAGCTTAGCGCCAACAGGGGCTAATGAAAAACTGTTTTTT. Its protein product is CASSLAPTGANEKLFF. This rearrangement joins TRBV7-9 to TRBJ1-4; 7 bases align to TRBD1. The CDR3 sequence is 16 residues long. The V gene's germline CDR1 is SEHNR and CDR2 FQNEAQ (reference sequence). J gave up 3 bases and V 0 bases, and 4 bases lay outside the gene matches.

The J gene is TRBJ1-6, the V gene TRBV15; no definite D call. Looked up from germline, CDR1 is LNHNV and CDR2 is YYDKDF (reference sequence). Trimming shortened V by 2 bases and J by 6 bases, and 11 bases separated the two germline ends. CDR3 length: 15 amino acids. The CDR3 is CATSRPGGSNSPLHF. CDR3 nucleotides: TGTGCCACCAGCAGACCGGGAGGCAGTAATTCACCCCTCCACTTT.

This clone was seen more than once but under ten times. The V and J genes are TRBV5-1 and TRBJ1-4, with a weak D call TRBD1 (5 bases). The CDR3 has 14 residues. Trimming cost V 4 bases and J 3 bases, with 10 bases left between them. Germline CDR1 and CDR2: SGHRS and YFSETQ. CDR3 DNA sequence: TGCGCCAGCAGCGCAGGGAGGTCTAATGAAAAACTGTTTTTT. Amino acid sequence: CASSAGRSNEKLFF.

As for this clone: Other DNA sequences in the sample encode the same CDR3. The chain's CDR3 is CASSYQGGYGYTF. In nucleotides, the CDR3 is TGTGCCAGCAGTTACCAAGGGGGCTATGGCTACACCTTC. This rearrangement joins TRBV6-5 to TRBJ1-2; possible D gene TRBD1, 6 bases. The CDR3 is 13 amino acids. Germline CDR1 and CDR2: MNHEY and SVGAGI. V lost 2 bases and J lost 4, with 8 bases in between.